The 2 T cell receptor beta chains presented below share a single source sample, sequenced in a study of shared clonotypes between healthy human individuals. Libraries were prepared by immunoSEQ multiplex PCR; TCRdb keeps only in-frame clonotypes and omits some of them. The sample has more than 450,000 clones, about four fifths seen once. Sequenced sample: PBMCs. Source of these receptors: a woman aged 40 to 55 in good health. Some clones in this sample may be carry-over from other donors' samples.

This chain connects TRBV4-2 to TRBJ2-2; no firm D call. CDR3 length: 17 amino acids. V was shortened by 9 bases and J by 3 bases, with 23 bases between the two germline ends. Germline CDR1 LGHNA, CDR2 YNFKEQ. The CDR3 reads CASSRRSIPPDTGELFF. The CDR3 nucleotides read TGTGCCAGTTCTAGAAGGTCAATCCCCCCCGACACCGGGGAGCTGTTTTTT.

This clone was picked up one time. V is TRBV7-9 and J is TRBJ2-2; D is possibly TRBD1 or TRBD2 (6 bases each). The germline gives CDR1 SEHNR, CDR2 FQNEAQ (reference sequence). The CDR3 spans 14 residues. V lost 10 bases and J lost 3, with 15 bases in between. CDR3 sequence: CANPSEGDTGELFF. The CDR3 region has the DNA TGTGCCAACCCCTCGGAGGGGGACACCGGGGAGCTGTTTTTT.